Below, one T cell receptor beta chain is given with its context. Its antigen is as yet unknown. Assay used: immunoSEQ multiplex PCR; TCRdb lists only in-frame clones, some missing. The table has 50,000 to 70,000 clones, 75% to 90% seen once. This entry belongs to a study of T cell responses to AZD1222 COVID-19 vaccine. Trimming cost V 6 bases and J 3 bases; bases outside gene matches: 12. The CDR3 runs 17 residues. CDR1 and CDR2 from the germline V gene are LGHNA and YSLEER. Study-level results: Spike-specific TCR breadth rose after two AZD1222 doses, and depth rose as well.

Sequences were derived from peripheral blood, sampled 28 days after the second AZD1222 dose. The genes are TRBV4-3 and TRBJ2-5, with 11 positions matching TRBD2. The clonotype was recovered from an adult who received the AZD1222 COVID-19 vaccine. The CDR3 reads CASSQGLAAGEEETQYF. The CDR3 DNA is TGCGCCAGCAGTCAGGGACTAGCGGCGGGGGAGGAAGAGACCCAGTACTTC.